These 7 T cell receptor beta chains share one sample of origin, sequenced in a study of control samples from healthy donors and cancer patients. The table came from immunoSEQ multiplex PCR; TCRdb's copy has only in-frame clones and leaves some out. The sample lists some 210,000 clones, approximately 91% occurring once. Material for sequencing was blood. The receptors stem from a man aged 30 to 39 in good health.

The rearrangement joins TRBV6-6 to TRBJ1-2, with TRBD1 as a possible D gene (6 bases). The CDR3 is 15 residues long. Germline CDR1 MNHNY, CDR2 SVGAGI (reference sequence). Between the trimmed V and J ends, which lost 0 bases and 8 bases, there was a span of 16 bases. CDR3: CASSYSGGPSRGYTF. The CDR3 DNA reads TGTGCCAGCAGTTACTCAGGGGGACCCTCTCGAGGCTACACCTTC.

The chain links TRBV6-2 or TRBV6-3 to TRBJ1-5, with 7 bases aligning to TRBD1. CDR1 is MNHEY, CDR2 SVGEGT, per germline. This CDR3 has 15 amino acids. The V segment lost 4 bases and the J segment 6 bases; nucleotides outside the gene matches: 9. The chain's CDR3 is CASSSPGTARQPQHF. The CDR3 DNA follows: TGTGCCAGCAGTTCACCCGGGACAGCTCGTCAGCCCCAGCATTTT.

J is TRBJ1-2 and V is TRBV4-2; D is uncertain. CDR3 length equals 12 residues. Germline V gene data show CDR1 as LGHNA and CDR2 as YNFKEQ. V was pared by 1 base and J by 8 bases, with 8 bases between. This CDR3 reads CASSQAASGYTF. The CDR3 DNA sequence: TGTGCCAGCAGCCAAGCTGCGAGCGGCTACACCTTC.

The chain combines TRBV9 with TRBJ1-2; unclear D gene. Trimming shortened V by 0 bases and J by 2 bases, and 11 bases separated the two germline ends. Germline values: CDR1 SGDLS, CDR2 YYNGEE. This CDR3 spans 15 amino acids. This CDR3 reads CASSVESILNYGYTF. The CDR3 nucleotides are TGTGCCAGCAGCGTAGAGTCCATCCTAAACTATGGCTACACCTTC.

V usage is TRBV4-1 and J usage is TRBJ2-3; D unresolved. There are 15 residues in the CDR3. Germline V lookup: CDR1 MGHRA, CDR2 YSYEKL. V shed 5 bases and J shed 2 bases, with 14 bases lying between them. The CDR3 protein is CASSSLGLPTDTQYF. CDR3 bases: TGCGCCAGCAGCTCCCTCGGGCTACCCACAGATACGCAGTATTTT.

The CDR3 DNA sequence: TGCGCCAGCAGCCCCCGGGACCAAAACTCATATGGCTACACCTTC. It yields the protein CASSPRDQNSYGYTF. This chain uses TRBV5-1 with TRBJ1-2; possibly TRBD1 for D (5 bases). This CDR3 contains 15 residues. Trimming removed 4 bases from V and 5 bases from J, with 18 bases in between. Germline values: CDR1 SGHRS, CDR2 YFSETQ.

V usage is TRBV30 and J usage is TRBJ1-1, with no clear D. The length of the CDR3 is 14 residues. Deletions cut 3 bases from V and 2 bases from J, with 13 bases between. CDR1 is GTSNPN and CDR2 is SVGIG in the germline V gene (reference sequence). The CDR3 region has the DNA TGTGCCTGGAGAGCAACACCGGGCAACACTGAAGCTTTCTTT. Protein: CAWRATPGNTEAFF. Based on the CDR3 plus reference TRBV30 and TRBJ1-1, the full variable domain is SQTIHQWPATLVQPVGSPLSLECTVEGTSNPNLYWYRQAAGRGLQLLFYSVGIGQISSEVPQNLSASRPQDRQFILSSKKLLLSDSGFYLCAWRATPGNTEAFFGQGTRLTVV.